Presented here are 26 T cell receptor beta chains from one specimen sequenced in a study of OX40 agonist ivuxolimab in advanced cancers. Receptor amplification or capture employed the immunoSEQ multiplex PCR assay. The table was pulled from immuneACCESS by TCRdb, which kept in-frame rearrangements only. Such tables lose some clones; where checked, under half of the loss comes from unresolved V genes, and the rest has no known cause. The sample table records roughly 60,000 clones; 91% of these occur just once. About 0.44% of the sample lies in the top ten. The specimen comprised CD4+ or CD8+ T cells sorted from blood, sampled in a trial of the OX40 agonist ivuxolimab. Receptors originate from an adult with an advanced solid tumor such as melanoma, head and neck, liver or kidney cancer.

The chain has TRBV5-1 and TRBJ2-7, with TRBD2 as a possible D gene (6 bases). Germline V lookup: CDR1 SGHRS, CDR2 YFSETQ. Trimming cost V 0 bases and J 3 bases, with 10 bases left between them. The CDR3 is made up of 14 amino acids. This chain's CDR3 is CASSLGDLVYEQYF. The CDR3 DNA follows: TGCGCCAGCAGCTTGGGGGACTTGGTCTACGAGCAGTACTTC.

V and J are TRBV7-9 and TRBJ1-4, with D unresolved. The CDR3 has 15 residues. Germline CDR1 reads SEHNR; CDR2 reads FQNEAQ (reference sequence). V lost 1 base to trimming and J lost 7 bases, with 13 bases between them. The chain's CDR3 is CASSLVGRLGEKLFF. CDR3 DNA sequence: TGTGCCAGCAGCTTAGTCGGGAGGTTGGGTGAAAAACTGTTTTTT. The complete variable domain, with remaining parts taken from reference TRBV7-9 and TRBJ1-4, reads DTGVSQNPRHKITKRGQNVTFRCDPISEHNRLYWYRQTLGQGPEFLTYFQNEAQLEKSRLLSDRFSAERPKGSFSTLEIQRTEQGDSAMYLCASSLVGRLGEKLFFGSGTQLSVL.

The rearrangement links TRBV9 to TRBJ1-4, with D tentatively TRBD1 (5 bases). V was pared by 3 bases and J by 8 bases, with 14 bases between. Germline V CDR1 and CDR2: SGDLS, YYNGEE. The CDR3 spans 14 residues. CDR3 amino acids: CASSADAGREKLFF. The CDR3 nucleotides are TGTGCCAGCAGCGCCGACGCGGGACGCGAAAAACTGTTTTTT. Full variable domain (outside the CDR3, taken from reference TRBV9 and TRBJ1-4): DSGVTQTPKHLITATGQRVTLRCSPRSGDLSVYWYQQSLDQGLQFLIQYYNGEERAKGNILERFSAQQFPDLHSELNLSSLELGDSALYFCASSADAGREKLFFGSGTQLSVL.

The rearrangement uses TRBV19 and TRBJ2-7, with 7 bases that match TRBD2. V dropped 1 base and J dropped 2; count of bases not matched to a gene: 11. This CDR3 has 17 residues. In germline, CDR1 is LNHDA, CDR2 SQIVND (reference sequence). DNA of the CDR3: TGTGCCAGTAGTATAGCAAGCGGCGGGGCGGGGGCCTACGAGCAGTACTTC. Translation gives CASSIASGGAGAYEQYF.

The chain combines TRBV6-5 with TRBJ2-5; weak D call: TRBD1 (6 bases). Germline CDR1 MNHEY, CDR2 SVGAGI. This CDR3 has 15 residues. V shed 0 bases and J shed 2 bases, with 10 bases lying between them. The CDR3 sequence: CASSYSTGQQETQYF. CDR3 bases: TGTGCCAGCAGTTACTCCACAGGGCAACAAGAGACCCAGTACTTC.

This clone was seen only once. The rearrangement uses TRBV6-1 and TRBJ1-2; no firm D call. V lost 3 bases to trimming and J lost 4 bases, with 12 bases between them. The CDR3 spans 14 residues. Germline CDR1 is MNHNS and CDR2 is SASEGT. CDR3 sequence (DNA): TGTGCCAGCAGTGAGTATCACACCGGCTATGGCTACACCTTC. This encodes CASSEYHTGYGYTF.

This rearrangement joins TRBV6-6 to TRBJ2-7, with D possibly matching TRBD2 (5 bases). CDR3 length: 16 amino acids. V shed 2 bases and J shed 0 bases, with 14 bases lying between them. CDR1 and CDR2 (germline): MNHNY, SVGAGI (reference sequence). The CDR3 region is CASSYVSGRSSYEQYF. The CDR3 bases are TGTGCCAGCAGTTACGTTTCGGGAAGGAGCTCCTACGAGCAGTACTTC.

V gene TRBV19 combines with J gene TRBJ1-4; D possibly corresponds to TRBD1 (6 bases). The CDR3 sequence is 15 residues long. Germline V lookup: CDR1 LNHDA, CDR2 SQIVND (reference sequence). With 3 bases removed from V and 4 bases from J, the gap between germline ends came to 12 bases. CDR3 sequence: CASSIGTYGNEKLFF. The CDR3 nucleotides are TGTGCCAGTAGTATTGGGACATACGGTAATGAAAAACTGTTTTTT.

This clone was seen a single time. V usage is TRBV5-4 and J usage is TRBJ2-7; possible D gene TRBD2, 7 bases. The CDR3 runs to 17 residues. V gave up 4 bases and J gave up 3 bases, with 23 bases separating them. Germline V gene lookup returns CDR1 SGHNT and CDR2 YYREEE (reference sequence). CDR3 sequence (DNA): TGTGCCAGCAGCGGGAAAGGGGGGGGTCAAGCACTCTACGAGCAGTACTTC. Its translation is CASSGKGGGQALYEQYF.

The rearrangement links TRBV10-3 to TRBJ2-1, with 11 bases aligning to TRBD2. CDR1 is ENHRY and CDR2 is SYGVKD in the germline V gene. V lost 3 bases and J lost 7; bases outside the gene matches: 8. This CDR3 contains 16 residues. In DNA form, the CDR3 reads TGTGCCATCAGTGATTTTGGGACTAGCGGCAGTAATGAGCAGTTCTTC. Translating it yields CAISDFGTSGSNEQFF.

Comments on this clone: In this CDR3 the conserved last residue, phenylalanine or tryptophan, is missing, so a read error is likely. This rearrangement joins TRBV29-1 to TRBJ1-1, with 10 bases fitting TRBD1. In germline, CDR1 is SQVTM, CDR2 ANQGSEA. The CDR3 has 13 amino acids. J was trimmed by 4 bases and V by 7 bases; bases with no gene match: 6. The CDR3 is CSARTGGITEAFL. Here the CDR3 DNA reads TGCAGCGCCCGGACAGGGGGTATCACTGAAGCTTTCCTT.

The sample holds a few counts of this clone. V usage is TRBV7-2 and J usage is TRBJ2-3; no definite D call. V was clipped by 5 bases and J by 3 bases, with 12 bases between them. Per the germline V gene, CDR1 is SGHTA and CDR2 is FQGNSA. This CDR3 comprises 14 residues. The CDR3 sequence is CASSRSAGTDTQYF. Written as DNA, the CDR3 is TGTGCCAGCAGCCGGAGCGCTGGAACAGATACGCAGTATTTT.

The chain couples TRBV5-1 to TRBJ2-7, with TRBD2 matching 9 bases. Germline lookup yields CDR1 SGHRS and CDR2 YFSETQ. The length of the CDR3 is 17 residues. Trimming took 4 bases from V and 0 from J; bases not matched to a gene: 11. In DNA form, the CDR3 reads TGCGCCAGCAGCCTTACGCCTGGGACTAGCAACTCCTACGAGCAGTACTTC. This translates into CASSLTPGTSNSYEQYF.

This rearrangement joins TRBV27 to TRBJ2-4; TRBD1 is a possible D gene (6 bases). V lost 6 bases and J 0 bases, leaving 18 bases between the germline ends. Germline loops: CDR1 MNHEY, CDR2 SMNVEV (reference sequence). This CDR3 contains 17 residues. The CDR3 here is CASRERTDLLAKNIQYF. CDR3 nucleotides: TGTGCCAGCAGGGAAAGGACAGACTTACTAGCCAAAAACATTCAGTACTTC.

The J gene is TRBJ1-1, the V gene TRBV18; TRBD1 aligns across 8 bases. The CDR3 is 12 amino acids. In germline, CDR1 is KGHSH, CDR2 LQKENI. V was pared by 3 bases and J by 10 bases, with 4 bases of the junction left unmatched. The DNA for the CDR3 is TGTGCCAGCTCACCTTTGGACAGGGCAGCTTTCTTT. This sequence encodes CASSPLDRAAFF.

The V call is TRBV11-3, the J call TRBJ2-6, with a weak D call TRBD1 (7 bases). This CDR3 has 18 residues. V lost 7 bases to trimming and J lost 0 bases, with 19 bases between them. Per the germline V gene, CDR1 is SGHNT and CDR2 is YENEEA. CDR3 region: CASTAGQIVLSGANVLTF. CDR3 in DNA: TGTGCCAGCACCGCGGGACAGATAGTCCTCTCTGGGGCCAACGTCCTGACTTTC.

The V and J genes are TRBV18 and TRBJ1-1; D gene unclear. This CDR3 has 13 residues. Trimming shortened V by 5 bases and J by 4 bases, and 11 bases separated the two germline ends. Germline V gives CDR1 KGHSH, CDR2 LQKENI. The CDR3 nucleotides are TGTGCCAGCTCAGATTCCGGGTTCACTGAAGCTTTCTTT. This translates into CASSDSGFTEAFF.

DNA of the CDR3: TGTGCCAGCAGCTTAGGGCCTAGCTCTGGGGCCAACGTCCTGACTTTC. It is translated as CASSLGPSSGANVLTF. The V call is TRBV7-6, the J call TRBJ2-6; unclear D gene. V lost 1 base and J lost 0, with 7 bases in between. CDR1 SGHVS and CDR2 FNYEAQ come from the germline V gene. The CDR3 loop spans 16 amino acids.

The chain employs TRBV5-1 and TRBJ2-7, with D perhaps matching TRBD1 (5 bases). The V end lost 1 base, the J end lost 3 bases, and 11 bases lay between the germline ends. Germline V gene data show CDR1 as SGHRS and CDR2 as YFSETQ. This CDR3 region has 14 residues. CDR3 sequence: CASSLRQDNYEQYF. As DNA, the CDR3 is TGCGCCAGCAGCTTGCGGCAGGACAACTACGAGCAGTACTTC.

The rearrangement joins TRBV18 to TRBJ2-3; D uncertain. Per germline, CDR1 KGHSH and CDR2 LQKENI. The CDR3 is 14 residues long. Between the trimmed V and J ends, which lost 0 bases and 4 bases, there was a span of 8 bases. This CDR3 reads CASSPPSWADTQYF. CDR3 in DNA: TGTGCCAGCTCACCACCGTCCTGGGCAGATACGCAGTATTTT.

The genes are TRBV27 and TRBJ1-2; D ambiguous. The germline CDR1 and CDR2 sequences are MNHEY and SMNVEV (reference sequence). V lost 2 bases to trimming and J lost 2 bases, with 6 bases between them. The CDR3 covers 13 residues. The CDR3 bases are TGTGCCAGCAGTTTAGGGCAGAACTATGGCTACACCTTC. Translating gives CASSLGQNYGYTF.

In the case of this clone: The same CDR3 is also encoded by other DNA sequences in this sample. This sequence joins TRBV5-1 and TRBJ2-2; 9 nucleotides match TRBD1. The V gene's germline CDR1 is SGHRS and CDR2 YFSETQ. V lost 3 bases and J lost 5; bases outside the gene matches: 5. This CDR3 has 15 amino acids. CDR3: CASSSDRGRTGELFF. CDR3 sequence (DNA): TGCGCCAGCAGCTCGGACAGGGGTCGGACCGGGGAGCTGTTTTTT.

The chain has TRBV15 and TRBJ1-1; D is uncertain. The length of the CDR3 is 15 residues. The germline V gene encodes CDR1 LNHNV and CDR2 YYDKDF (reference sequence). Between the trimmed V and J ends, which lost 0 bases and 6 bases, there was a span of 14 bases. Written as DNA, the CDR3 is TGTGCCACCAGCAGAGATCAGGCGACTAACGCTGAAGCTTTCTTT. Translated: CATSRDQATNAEAFF.

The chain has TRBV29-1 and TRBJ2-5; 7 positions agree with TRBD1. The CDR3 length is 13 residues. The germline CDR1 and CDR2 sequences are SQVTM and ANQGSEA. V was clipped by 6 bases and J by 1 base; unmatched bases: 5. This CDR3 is CSVVGTAQETQYF. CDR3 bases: TGCAGCGTCGTAGGGACAGCCCAAGAGACCCAGTACTTC.

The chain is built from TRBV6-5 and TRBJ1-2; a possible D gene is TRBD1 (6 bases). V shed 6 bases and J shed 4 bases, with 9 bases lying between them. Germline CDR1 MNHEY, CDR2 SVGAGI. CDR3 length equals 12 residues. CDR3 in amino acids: CASRADSYGYTF. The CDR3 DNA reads TGTGCCAGCAGAGCGGACAGCTATGGCTACACCTTC.

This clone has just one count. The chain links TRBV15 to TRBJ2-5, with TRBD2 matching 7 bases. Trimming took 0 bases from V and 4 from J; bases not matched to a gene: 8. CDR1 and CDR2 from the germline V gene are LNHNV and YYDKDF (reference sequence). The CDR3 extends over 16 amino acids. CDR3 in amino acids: CATSRDSAGRGETQYF. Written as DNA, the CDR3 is TGTGCCACCAGCAGAGATTCAGCGGGAAGGGGAGAGACCCAGTACTTC.